This TCR beta chain was captured by sequencing in a study of Ad26.COV2.S vaccination and SARS-CoV-2 variants. CDR1 is MNHNY, CDR2 SVGAGI, per germline (reference sequence). CDR3 length: 15 amino acids. V was clipped by 7 bases and J by 2 bases, with 17 bases between them. Indicated treatment: roughly 19 received Ad26.COV2.S at low or high dose, single or two shots; roughly 5 received placebo; per-sample allocation not given. Material that was analyzed had been drawn on day 63 after the first vaccine or placebo injection. Libraries were prepared by immunoSEQ multiplex PCR; TCRdb keeps only in-frame clonotypes and omits some of them. The table records 350,000 to 600,000 clones, around 89% of them present only once.

The sample in question was peripheral blood, obtained in a trial of Ad26.COV2.S vaccine versus placebo. This clonotype was sampled from a person aged 18 to 65 who received the Ad26.COV2.S COVID-19 vaccine or a placebo. J is TRBJ1-2 and V is TRBV6-6; a weak D match, TRBD1 (6 bases). CDR3 DNA sequence: TGTGCCAGCACCAACCAAGCAGGGGCGAACTATGGCTACACCTTC. Encoded protein: CASTNQAGANYGYTF.